These 25 T cell receptor beta chains came from one sample sequenced in a study of cytomegalovirus exposure and HLA in healthy donors. Assay used: immunoSEQ multiplex PCR; TCRdb lists only in-frame clones, some missing. Of roughly 150,000 clones detected, 70% to 90% appear once; the ten largest clones hold 3% to 3.5%. The sample comprised PBMCs. Receptors originate from a woman younger than 35 in good health and CMV-seropositive.

The chain couples TRBV5-4 to TRBJ2-7; D perhaps matches TRBD1 (6 bases). CDR3 length: 14 amino acids. Germline CDR1 reads SGHNT; CDR2 reads YYREEE (reference sequence). The V end was cut by 3 bases, the J end by 5 bases, with 15 bases between. The CDR3 bases are TGTGCCAGCAGCTCCATACAGGGTACCAACGAGCAGTACTTC. The encoded protein is CASSSIQGTNEQYF.

The CDR3 bases are TGCGCCAGCAGCTTGGAAACGGGAGGCTCCTACAATGAGCAGTTCTTC. Its translation: CASSLETGGSYNEQFF. The chain combines TRBV5-1 with TRBJ2-1, with TRBD2 matching 7 bases. Germline lookup yields CDR1 SGHRS and CDR2 YFSETQ. This CDR3 comprises 16 residues. V lost 0 bases, J lost 0 bases, and 3 bases stayed unmatched.

The chain has TRBV2 and TRBJ2-3; D remains unclear. The CDR3 spans 12 residues. V was clipped by 6 bases and J by 7 bases, with 11 bases between them. The germline V gene encodes CDR1 SNHLY and CDR2 FYNNEI. The CDR3 DNA is TGTGCCAGCAGGTCACTACAAAATACGCAGTATTTT. It specifies CASRSLQNTQYF. The whole variable domain, remainder taken from reference TRBV2 and TRBJ2-3, is EPEVTQTPSHQVTQMGQEVILRCVPISNHLYFYWYRQILGQKVEFLVSFYNNEISEKSEIFDDQFSVERPDGSNFTLKIRSTKLEDSAMYFCASRSLQNTQYFGPGTRLTVL.

The chain carries TRBV2 and TRBJ2-3; no firm D call. Trimming shortened V by 6 bases and J by 0 bases, and 7 bases separated the two germline ends. The CDR3 totals 13 residues. From germline, CDR1 is SNHLY and CDR2 FYNNEI. This CDR3 reads CASRRDSTDTQYF. In DNA, the CDR3 is TGTGCCAGCAGGCGAGATAGCACAGATACGCAGTATTTT. The full variable domain, with the rest looked up from reference TRBV2 and TRBJ2-3, is EPEVTQTPSHQVTQMGQEVILRCVPISNHLYFYWYRQILGQKVEFLVSFYNNEISEKSEIFDDQFSVERPDGSNFTLKIRSTKLEDSAMYFCASRRDSTDTQYFGPGTRLTVL.

This chain uses TRBV13 with TRBJ2-7; 10 positions agree with TRBD2. This CDR3 has 14 residues. Germline CDR1 and CDR2: PRHDT and FYEKMQ (reference sequence). V gave up 5 bases and J gave up 3 bases; unmatched junction bases: 4. The chain's CDR3 is CASSPRTSGYEQYF. CDR3 coding DNA: TGTGCCAGCAGCCCTAGGACTAGCGGCTACGAGCAGTACTTC.

This clone was seen once. The rearrangement joins TRBV6-4 to TRBJ2-7, with a tentative D call TRBD2 (5 bases). The CDR3 has 15 residues. CDR1 and CDR2 (germline): MRHNA, SNTAGT. The V and J ends lost 3 bases and 7 bases respectively, with 19 bases between them. The CDR3 loop reads CASSELGRALREQYF. The CDR3 nucleotides are TGTGCCAGCAGTGAACTTGGGAGAGCCCTCCGGGAGCAGTACTTC.

V and J are TRBV6-6 and TRBJ2-7, with D hard to call. This CDR3 is 11 amino acids long. V lost 8 bases and J 2 bases, leaving 7 bases between the germline ends. CDR1 and CDR2 from the germline V gene are MNHNY and SVGAGI (reference sequence). CDR3 residues: CASRSAYEQYF. The DNA of the CDR3 is TGTGCCAGCCGATCAGCCTACGAGCAGTACTTC.

This clone was detected only a few times. This rearrangement joins TRBV19 to TRBJ2-3, with 9 bases fitting TRBD2. Germline CDR1 LNHDA, CDR2 SQIVND (reference sequence). The CDR3 is 14 amino acids. The V gene end was trimmed by 11 bases and the J gene end by 0 bases; junction bases not matched to a gene: 6. DNA for the CDR3: TGTGCCTGTACTAGCGGGTATAGCACAGATACGCAGTATTTT. This translates into CACTSGYSTDTQYF.

This rearrangement joins TRBV6-1 to TRBJ2-5, with 7 bases fitting TRBD2. This CDR3 is 13 amino acids long. V lost 4 bases, J lost 5 bases, and 4 bases stayed unmatched. Germline-derived CDR1 and CDR2 are MNHNS and SASEGT. CDR3 DNA: TGTGCCAGCAGTGTGGGGGGGTGGGAGACCCAGTACTTC. This translates into CASSVGGWETQYF.

This chain uses TRBV29-1 with TRBJ2-5, with D possibly TRBD2 on 5 matching bases. CDR1 is SQVTM, CDR2 ANQGSEA, per germline. V lost 7 bases and J lost 2, with 11 bases in between. The CDR3 has 12 amino acids. The CDR3 spells CSAWETQETQYF. The CDR3 DNA follows: TGCAGCGCTTGGGAGACTCAAGAGACCCAGTACTTC. Drawing the rest from reference TRBV29-1 and TRBJ2-5, the complete variable domain is SAVISQKPSRDICQRGTSLTIQCQVDSQVTMMFWYRQQPGQSLTLIATANQGSEATYESGFVIDKFPISRPNLTFSTLTVSNMSPEDSSIYLCSAWETQETQYFGPGTRLLVL.

The J gene is TRBJ2-2, the V gene TRBV7-3; D perhaps matches TRBD2 (5 bases). Trimming took off 6 bases at V and 4 bases at J, with 9 bases between the two ends. The CDR3 contains 13 residues. Germline-derived CDR1 and CDR2 are SGHTA and FQGTGA. The CDR3 spells CASRGGFTGELFF. The CDR3 nucleotides are TGTGCCAGCAGAGGCGGGTTCACCGGGGAGCTGTTTTTT.

The chain carries TRBV18 and TRBJ1-5; 9 bases line up with TRBD1. This CDR3 comprises 18 residues. Trimming cost V 3 bases and J 0 bases; bases outside gene matches: 9. Germline V gene data show CDR1 as KGHSH and CDR2 as LQKENI. CDR3: CASSPPGQGDYSNQPQHF. CDR3 DNA sequence: TGTGCCAGCTCACCTCCGGGACAGGGCGATTATAGCAATCAGCCCCAGCATTTT.

This chain connects TRBV2 to TRBJ1-2; D possibly corresponds to TRBD1 (6 bases). V was cut by 2 bases and J by 4 bases, with 14 bases left in between. Per the germline V gene, CDR1 is SNHLY and CDR2 is FYNNEI. The CDR3 extends over 15 amino acids. CDR3 coding DNA: TGTGCCAGCAGTGAAAAGGGGGTGGGGCGCTATGGCTACACCTTC. Its translation: CASSEKGVGRYGYTF.

The genes are TRBV6-6 and TRBJ1-5, with 7 nucleotides matching TRBD1. Germline assignment: CDR1 MNHNY and CDR2 SVGAGI (reference sequence). Trimming at V came to 2 bases and at J to 6 bases, leaving 7 bases not matched to a gene. CDR3 length equals 15 residues. The CDR3, as DNA: TGTGCCAGCAGTTACGAACAGGGGCCAGGTCAGCCCCAGCATTTT. This gives the protein CASSYEQGPGQPQHF.

This chain links TRBV5-1 with TRBJ2-5; TRBD1 matches 8 bases. The germline V gene encodes CDR1 SGHRS and CDR2 YFSETQ. The CDR3 is made up of 15 amino acids. Unmatched junction bases numbered 10, after V lost 4 bases and J lost 5 bases. The CDR3 is CASSPRSGGAETQYF. For the CDR3, the DNA is TGCGCCAGCAGCCCGCGGTCAGGGGGCGCCGAGACCCAGTACTTC.

The rearrangement links TRBV14 to TRBJ2-7, with TRBD2 identical over 12 bases. This CDR3 contains 17 residues. With 1 base clipped from V and 2 bases from J, the junction kept 6 bases outside the gene matches. The V gene's germline CDR1 is SGHDN and CDR2 FVKESK. CDR3 DNA: TGTGCCAGCAGCCAAGCGACTAGCGGGGGTCGACCCTACGAGCAGTACTTC. Residues: CASSQATSGGRPYEQYF.

The V call is TRBV10-1, the J call TRBJ2-1; D is unresolved. The CDR3 sequence is 20 residues long. V lost 4 bases and J lost 0, with 25 bases in between. Germline V CDR1 and CDR2: WNHNN, SYGVQD (reference sequence). CDR3 loop: CASSGAPFSYGGSSYNEQFF. The CDR3 DNA follows: TGCGCCAGCAGTGGCGCCCCGTTTTCCTACGGCGGCAGCTCCTACAATGAGCAGTTCTTC.

The rearrangement joins TRBV29-1 to TRBJ2-7; TRBD2 aligns across 12 bases. Germline-derived CDR1 and CDR2 are SQVTM and ANQGSEA. CDR3 size: 14 residues. Unmatched junction bases numbered 1, after V lost 2 bases and J lost 2 bases. CDR3 bases: TGCAGCGTTGAACTAGCGGGAGGGCCCTACGAGCAGTACTTC. It specifies CSVELAGGPYEQYF.

The chain recombines TRBV29-1 with TRBJ2-7; 7 nucleotides line up with TRBD1. This CDR3 contains 13 residues. Germline CDR1 reads SQVTM; CDR2 reads ANQGSEA. V dropped 3 bases and J dropped 2; count of bases not matched to a gene: 4. CDR3 sequence: CSVDMGTAYEQYF. In DNA form, the CDR3 reads TGCAGCGTTGACATGGGGACAGCCTACGAGCAGTACTTC.

The chain combines TRBV7-3 with TRBJ2-1; TRBD1 aligns across 9 bases. The germline gives CDR1 SGHTA, CDR2 FQGTGA. The CDR3 extends over 15 amino acids. The V gene end was trimmed by 0 bases and the J gene end by 4 bases; junction bases not matched to a gene: 1. The CDR3 DNA follows: TGTGCCAGCAGCTTAACGGGACAGGGTTACAATGAGCAGTTCTTC. Translating gives CASSLTGQGYNEQFF.

V gene TRBV5-1 combines with J gene TRBJ1-5; no reliable D call. V gave up 0 bases and J gave up 4 bases, with 11 bases separating them. Germline lookup yields CDR1 SGHRS and CDR2 YFSETQ. The CDR3 covers 15 residues. The CDR3 here is CASSLAGELNQPQHF. The CDR3 DNA sequence: TGCGCCAGCAGCTTGGCCGGGGAGTTGAATCAGCCCCAGCATTTT.

The rearrangement uses TRBV7-2 and TRBJ2-7; no reliable D call. Per the germline V gene, CDR1 is SGHTA and CDR2 is FQGNSA. Trimming removed 1 base at V and 5 bases at J, with 3 bases between. CDR3 length: 11 amino acids. The CDR3 nucleotides read TGTGCCAGCAGCTTAGTTAACGAGCAGTACTTC. Translated, it gives CASSLVNEQYF.

This clone was counted only a few times. The chain uses TRBV7-2 and TRBJ2-2, with 10 nucleotides matching TRBD1. CDR3 size: 16 residues. Trimming removed 2 bases from V and 6 bases from J; junction bases left unmatched: 6. Germline V gene sequence: CDR1 SGHTA, CDR2 FQGNSA. This CDR3 is CASSLRTGTGAGELFF. In DNA form, the CDR3 reads TGTGCCAGCAGCTTAAGGACGGGGACAGGGGCCGGGGAGCTGTTTTTT.

This rearrangement joins TRBV4-1 to TRBJ2-7, with D tentatively TRBD2 (6 bases). The CDR3 has 15 residues. Trimming took off 0 bases at V and 5 bases at J, with 14 bases between the two ends. CDR1 and CDR2 from the germline V gene are MGHRA and YSYEKL. CDR3 sequence reads: CASSQDGRRGHEQYF. Written as DNA, the CDR3 is TGCGCCAGCAGCCAAGATGGAAGGAGGGGCCACGAGCAGTACTTC.

This chain connects TRBV5-1 to TRBJ2-1; TRBD2 agrees at 8 bases. With V trimmed by 4 bases and J by 2 bases, 2 bases remained unmatched. The CDR3 loop spans 14 amino acids. CDR1 and CDR2 (germline): SGHRS, YFSETQ. The CDR3 spells CASSTSGAYNEQFF. As DNA, the CDR3 is TGCGCCAGCAGCACTAGCGGAGCCTACAATGAGCAGTTCTTC.